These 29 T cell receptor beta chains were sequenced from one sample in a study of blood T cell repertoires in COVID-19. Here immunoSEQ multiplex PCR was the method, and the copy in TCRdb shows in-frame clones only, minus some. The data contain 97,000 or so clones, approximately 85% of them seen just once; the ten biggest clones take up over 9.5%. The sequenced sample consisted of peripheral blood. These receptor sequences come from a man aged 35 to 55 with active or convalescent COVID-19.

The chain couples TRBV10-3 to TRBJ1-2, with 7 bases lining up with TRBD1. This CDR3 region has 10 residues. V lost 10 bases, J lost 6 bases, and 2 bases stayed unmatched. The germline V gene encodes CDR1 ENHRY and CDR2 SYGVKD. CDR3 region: CATGQDGYTF. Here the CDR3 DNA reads TGTGCCACCGGACAGGATGGCTACACCTTC.

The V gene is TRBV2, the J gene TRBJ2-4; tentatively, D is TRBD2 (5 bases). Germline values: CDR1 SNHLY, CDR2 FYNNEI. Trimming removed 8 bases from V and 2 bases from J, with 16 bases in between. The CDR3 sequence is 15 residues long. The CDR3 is CASGPYEGTKNIQYF. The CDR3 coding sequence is TGTGCCAGCGGTCCCTATGAGGGAACCAAAAACATTCAGTACTTC.

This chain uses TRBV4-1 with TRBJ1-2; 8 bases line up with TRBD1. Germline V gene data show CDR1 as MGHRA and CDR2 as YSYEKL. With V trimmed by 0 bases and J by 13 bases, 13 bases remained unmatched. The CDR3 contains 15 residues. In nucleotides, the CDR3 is TGCGCCAGCAGCCAAGAAAGGGCAGTCAGGGGGCCCCCCACCTTC. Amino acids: CASSQERAVRGPPTF.

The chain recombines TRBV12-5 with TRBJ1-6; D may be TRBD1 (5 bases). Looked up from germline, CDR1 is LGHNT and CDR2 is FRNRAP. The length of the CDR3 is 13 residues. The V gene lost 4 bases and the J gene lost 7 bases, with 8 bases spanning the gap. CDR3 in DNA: TGTGCTAGTGGTTCGGGGGGAAATTCACCCCTCCACTTT. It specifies CASGSGGNSPLHF.

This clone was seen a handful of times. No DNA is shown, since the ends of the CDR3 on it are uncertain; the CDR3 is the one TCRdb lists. CDR3 in amino acids: CASSKVGSGNTIYF. This rearrangement joins TRBV21-1 to TRBJ1-3. TRBV21-1 is a pseudogene segment. The CDR3 sequence runs 14 residues, both termini included.

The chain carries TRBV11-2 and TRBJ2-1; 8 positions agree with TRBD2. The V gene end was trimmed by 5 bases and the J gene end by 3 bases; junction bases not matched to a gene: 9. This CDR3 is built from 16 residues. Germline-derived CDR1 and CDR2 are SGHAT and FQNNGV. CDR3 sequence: CASSPGGSGDYNEQFF. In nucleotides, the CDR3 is TGTGCCAGCAGCCCCGGAGGTAGCGGGGACTACAATGAGCAGTTCTTC. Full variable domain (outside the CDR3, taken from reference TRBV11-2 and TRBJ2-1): EAGVAQSPRYKIIEKRQSVAFWCNPISGHATLYWYQQILGQGPKLLIQFQNNGVVDDSQLPKDRFSAERLKGVDSTLKIQPAKLEDSAVYLCASSPGGSGDYNEQFFGPGTRLTVL.

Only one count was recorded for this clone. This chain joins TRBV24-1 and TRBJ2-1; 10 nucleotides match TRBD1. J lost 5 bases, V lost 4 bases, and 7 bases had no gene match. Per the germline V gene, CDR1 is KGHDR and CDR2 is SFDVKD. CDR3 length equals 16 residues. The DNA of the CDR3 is TGTGCCACCAGTGACGTTGGGACAGGGGCGGACAATGAGCAGTTCTTC. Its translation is CATSDVGTGADNEQFF.

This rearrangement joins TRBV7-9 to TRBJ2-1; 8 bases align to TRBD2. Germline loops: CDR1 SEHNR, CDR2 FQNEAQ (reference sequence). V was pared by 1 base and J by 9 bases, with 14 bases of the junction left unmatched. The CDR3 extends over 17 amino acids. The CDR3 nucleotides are TGTGCCAGCAGCTTAGTTCTCGGGACACCGGCGGGAGGTGAGCAGTTCTTC. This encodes CASSLVLGTPAGGEQFF.

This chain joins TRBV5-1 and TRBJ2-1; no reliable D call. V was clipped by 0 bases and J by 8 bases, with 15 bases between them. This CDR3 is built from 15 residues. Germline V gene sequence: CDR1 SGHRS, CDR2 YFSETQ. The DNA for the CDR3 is TGCGCCAGCAGCTTGGACCAGGTCCGGCGAGATGAGCAGTTCTTC. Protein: CASSLDQVRRDEQFF.

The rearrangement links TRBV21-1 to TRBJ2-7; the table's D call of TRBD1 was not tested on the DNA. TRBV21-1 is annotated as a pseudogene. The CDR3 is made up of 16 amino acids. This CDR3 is CASSKDSGRASNEQYF. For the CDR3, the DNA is TGTGCCAGCAGCAAAGATTCGGGCAGGGCTTCCAACGAGCAGTACTTC.

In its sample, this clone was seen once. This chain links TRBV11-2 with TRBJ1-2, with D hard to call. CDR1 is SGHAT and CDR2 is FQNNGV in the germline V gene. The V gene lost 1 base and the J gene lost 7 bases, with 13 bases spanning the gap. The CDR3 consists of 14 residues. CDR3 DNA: TGTGCCAGCAGCTTAGGGCCGGCGGCTTTTGGCTACACCTTC. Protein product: CASSLGPAAFGYTF.

CDR3 sequence reads: CASSPGLGEAFF. DNA for the CDR3: TGTGCCAGCAGCCCAGGACTGGGTGAAGCTTTCTTT. The chain is built from TRBV7-6 and TRBJ1-1; D not resolved. Looked up from germline, CDR1 is SGHVS and CDR2 is FNYEAQ. Trimming took off 5 bases at V and 7 bases at J, with 11 bases between the two ends. The CDR3 is 12 amino acids.

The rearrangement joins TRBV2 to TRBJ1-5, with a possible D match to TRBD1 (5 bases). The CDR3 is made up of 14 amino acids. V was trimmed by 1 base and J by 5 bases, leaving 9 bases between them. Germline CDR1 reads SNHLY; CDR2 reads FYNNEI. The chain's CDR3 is CASSEEGPYQPQHF. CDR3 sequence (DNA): TGTGCCAGCAGTGAAGAGGGGCCCTATCAGCCCCAGCATTTT.

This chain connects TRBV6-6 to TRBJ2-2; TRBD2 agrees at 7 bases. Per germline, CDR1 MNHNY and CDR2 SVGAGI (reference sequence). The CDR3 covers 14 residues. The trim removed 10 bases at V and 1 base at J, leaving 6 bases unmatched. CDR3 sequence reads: CATAGGLNTGELFF. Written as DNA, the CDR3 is TGTGCCACCGCCGGGGGGTTGAACACCGGGGAGCTGTTTTTT.

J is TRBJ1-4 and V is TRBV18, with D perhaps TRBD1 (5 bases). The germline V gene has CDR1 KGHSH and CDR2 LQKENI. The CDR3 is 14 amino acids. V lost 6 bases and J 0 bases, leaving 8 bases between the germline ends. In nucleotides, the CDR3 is TGTGCCAGCTCGGGGGGTGCAACTAATGAAAAACTGTTTTTT. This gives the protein CASSGGATNEKLFF.

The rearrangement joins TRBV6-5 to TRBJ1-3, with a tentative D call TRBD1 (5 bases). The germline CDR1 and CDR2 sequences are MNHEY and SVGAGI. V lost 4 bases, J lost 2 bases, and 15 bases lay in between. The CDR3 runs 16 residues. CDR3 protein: CASSSDRVWAGNTIYF. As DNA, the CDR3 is TGTGCCAGCAGTTCCGACAGAGTATGGGCTGGAAACACCATATATTTT.

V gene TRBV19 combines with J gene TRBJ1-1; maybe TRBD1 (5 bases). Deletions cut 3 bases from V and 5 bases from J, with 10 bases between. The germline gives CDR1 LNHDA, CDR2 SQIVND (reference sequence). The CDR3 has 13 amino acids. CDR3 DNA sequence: TGTGCCAGTAGTATGGGGGGGGAAACTGAAGCTTTCTTT. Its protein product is CASSMGGETEAFF.

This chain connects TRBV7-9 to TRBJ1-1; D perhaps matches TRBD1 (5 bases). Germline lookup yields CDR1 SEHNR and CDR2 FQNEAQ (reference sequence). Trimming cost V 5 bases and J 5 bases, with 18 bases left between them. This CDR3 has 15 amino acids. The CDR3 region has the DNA TGTGCCAGCAGCCCTTCCGGGACTAGTAAGACTGAAGCTTTCTTT. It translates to CASSPSGTSKTEAFF.

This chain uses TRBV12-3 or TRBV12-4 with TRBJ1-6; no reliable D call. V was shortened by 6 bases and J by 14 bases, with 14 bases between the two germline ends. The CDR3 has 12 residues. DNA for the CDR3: TGTGCCAGCAGCCCCCCGGGGAGGGCCCTCCACTTT. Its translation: CASSPPGRALHF.

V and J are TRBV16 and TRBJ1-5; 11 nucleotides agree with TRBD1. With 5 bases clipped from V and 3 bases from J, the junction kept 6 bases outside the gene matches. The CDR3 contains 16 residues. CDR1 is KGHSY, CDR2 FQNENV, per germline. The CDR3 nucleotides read TGTGCCAGCAGCGCCCTGGGACAGGGGGACAATCAGCCCCAGCATTTT. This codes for CASSALGQGDNQPQHF.

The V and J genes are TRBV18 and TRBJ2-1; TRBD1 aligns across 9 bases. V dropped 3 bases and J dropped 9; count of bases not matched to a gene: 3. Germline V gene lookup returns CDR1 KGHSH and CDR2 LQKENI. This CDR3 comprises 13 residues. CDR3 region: CASSPGTGLEQFF. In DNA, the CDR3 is TGTGCCAGCTCACCGGGGACAGGGCTTGAGCAGTTCTTC.

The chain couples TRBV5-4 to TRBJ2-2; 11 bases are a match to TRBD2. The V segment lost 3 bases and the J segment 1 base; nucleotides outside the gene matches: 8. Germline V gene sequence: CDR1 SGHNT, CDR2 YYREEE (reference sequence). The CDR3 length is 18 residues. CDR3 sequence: CASSWGSSGGRNTGELFF. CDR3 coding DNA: TGTGCCAGCAGCTGGGGTTCTAGCGGGGGGCGGAACACCGGGGAGCTGTTTTTT.

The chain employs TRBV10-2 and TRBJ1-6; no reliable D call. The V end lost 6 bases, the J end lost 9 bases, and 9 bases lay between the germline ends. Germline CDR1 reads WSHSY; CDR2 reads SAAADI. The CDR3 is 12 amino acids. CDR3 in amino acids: CASRTEGSPLHF. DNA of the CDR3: TGCGCCAGCAGAACAGAGGGTTCACCCCTCCACTTT.

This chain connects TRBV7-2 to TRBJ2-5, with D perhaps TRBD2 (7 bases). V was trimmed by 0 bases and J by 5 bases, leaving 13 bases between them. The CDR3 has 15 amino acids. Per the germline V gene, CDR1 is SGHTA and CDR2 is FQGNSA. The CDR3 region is CASSLAGGPVETQYF. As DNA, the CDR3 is TGTGCCAGCAGCTTAGCGGGGGGGCCCGTGGAGACCCAGTACTTC.

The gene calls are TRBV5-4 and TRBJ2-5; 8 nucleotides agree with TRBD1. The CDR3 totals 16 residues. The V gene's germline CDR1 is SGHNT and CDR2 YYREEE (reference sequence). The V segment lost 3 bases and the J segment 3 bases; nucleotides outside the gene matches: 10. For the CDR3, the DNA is TGTGCCAGCAGCTCTCCGACGGACAGGGTGGAAGAGACCCAGTACTTC. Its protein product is CASSSPTDRVEETQYF.

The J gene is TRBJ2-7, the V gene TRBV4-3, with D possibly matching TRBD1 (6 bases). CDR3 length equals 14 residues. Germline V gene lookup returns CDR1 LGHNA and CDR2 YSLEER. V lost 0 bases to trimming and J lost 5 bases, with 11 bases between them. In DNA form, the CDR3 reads TGCGCCAGCAGCCAAGAATCAGGGGCCAACGAGCAGTACTTC. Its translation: CASSQESGANEQYF.

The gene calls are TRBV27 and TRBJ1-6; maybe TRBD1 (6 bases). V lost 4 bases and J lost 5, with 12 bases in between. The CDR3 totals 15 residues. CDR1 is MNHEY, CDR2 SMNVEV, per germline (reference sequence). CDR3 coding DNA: TGTGCCAGCAGTTCCCGGGACACCAATAATTCACCCCTCCACTTT. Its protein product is CASSSRDTNNSPLHF.

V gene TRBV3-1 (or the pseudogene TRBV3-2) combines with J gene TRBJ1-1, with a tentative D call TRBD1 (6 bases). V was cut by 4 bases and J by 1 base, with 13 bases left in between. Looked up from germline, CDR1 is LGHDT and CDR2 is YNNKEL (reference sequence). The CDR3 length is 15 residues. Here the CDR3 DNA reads TGTGCCAGCAGCCCGCGGACAGTGGGGAACACTGAAGCTTTCTTT. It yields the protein CASSPRTVGNTEAFF.

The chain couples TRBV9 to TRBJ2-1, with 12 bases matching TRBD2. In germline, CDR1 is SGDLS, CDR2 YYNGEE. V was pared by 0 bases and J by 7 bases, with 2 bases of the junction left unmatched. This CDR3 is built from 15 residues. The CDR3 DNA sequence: TGTGCCAGCAGCGTAGGACTAGCGGGGGTAAATGAGCAGTTCTTC. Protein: CASSVGLAGVNEQFF.